Detailed here is one T cell receptor (beta chain). Its antigen is currently unknown. The junction and the germline gene differ at one end; a read error may be behind it. CD4+ T cells were isolated untouched, approximately 98% pure. The primer mix covered 54 TRBV segments and 13 TRBJ segments. Sequenced by immunoSEQ multiplex PCR; TCRdb stores in-frame clones only, minus some. The table shows approximately 90,000 clones, with more than 75% occurring only once. Germline CDR1 is SGHAT and CDR2 is FQDESV (reference sequence). CDR3 length: 11 amino acids. This entry is derived from a study of T cell repertoires and HLA-DP antigens. General study findings and limits: Previously undetected clones averaged around 39% and 49% against the two alleles respectively.

The sequenced material came from CD4+ T cells from PBMCs. The chain uses TRBV11-1 and TRBJ2-1; no definite D call. The sequence derives from a man aged 50 to 59 in good health and CMV-seronegative. CDR3 nucleotide sequence: TGTGCCAGCAGGTTAGGACCTGAGCAGTTCTTC. This encodes CASRLGPEQFF.